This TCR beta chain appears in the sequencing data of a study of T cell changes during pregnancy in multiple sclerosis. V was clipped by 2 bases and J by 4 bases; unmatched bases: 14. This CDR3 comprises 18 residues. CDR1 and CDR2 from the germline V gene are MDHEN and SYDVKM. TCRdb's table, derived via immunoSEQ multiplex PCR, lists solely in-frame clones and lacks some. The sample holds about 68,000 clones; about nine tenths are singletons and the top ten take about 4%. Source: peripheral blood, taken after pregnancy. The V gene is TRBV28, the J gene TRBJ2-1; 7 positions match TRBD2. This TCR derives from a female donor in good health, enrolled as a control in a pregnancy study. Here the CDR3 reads CASSLVTEGLTLYNEQFF. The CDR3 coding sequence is TGTGCCAGCAGTTTAGTGACGGAGGGACTAACGCTTTACAATGAGCAGTTCTTC.